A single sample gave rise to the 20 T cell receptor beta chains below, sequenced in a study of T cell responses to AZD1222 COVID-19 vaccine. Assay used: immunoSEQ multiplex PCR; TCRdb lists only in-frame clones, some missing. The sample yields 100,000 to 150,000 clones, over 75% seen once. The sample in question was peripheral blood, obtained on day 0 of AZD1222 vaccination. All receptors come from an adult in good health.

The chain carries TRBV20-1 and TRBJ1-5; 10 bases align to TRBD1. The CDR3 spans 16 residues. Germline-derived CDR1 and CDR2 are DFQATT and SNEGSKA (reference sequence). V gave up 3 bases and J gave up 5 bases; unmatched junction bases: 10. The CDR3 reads CSASKTGGALDQPQHF. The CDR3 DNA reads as TGCAGTGCTAGTAAGACAGGGGGCGCACTCGATCAGCCCCAGCATTTT.

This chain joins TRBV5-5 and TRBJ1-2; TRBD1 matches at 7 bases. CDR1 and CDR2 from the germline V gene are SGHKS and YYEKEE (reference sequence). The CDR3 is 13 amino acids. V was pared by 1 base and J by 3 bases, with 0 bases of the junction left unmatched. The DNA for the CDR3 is TGTGCCAGCAGCTTGACAGGGGACTATGGCTACACCTTC. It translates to CASSLTGDYGYTF.

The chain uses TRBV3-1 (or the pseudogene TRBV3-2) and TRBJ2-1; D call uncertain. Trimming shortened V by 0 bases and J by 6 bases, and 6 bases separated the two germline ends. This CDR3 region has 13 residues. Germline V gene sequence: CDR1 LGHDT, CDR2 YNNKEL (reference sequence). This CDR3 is CASSQDISNEQFF. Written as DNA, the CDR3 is TGTGCCAGCAGCCAAGATATAAGCAATGAGCAGTTCTTC.

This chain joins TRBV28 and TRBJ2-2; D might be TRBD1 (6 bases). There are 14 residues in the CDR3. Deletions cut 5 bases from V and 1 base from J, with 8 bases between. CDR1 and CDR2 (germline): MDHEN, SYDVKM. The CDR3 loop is CASSLGQNTGELFF. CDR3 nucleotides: TGTGCCAGCAGTCTGGGACAGAACACCGGGGAGCTGTTTTTT. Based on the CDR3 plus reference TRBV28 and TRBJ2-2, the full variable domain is DVKVTQSSRYLVKRTGEKVFLECVQDMDHENMFWYRQDPGLGLRLIYFSYDVKMKEKGDIPEGYSVSREKKERFSLILESASTNQTSMYLCASSLGQNTGELFFGEGSRLTVL.

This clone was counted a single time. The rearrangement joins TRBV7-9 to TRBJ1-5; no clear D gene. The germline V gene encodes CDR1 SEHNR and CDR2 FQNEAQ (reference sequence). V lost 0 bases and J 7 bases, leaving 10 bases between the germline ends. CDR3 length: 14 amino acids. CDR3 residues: CASSLATDGQPQHF. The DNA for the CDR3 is TGTGCCAGCAGCTTAGCCACGGATGGGCAGCCCCAGCATTTT.

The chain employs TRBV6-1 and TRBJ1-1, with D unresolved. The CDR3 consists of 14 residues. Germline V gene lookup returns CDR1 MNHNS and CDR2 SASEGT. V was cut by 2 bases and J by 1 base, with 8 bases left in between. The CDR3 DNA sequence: TGTGCCAGCAGTGAAAGGCCTTCGAACACTGAAGCTTTCTTT. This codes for CASSERPSNTEAFF.

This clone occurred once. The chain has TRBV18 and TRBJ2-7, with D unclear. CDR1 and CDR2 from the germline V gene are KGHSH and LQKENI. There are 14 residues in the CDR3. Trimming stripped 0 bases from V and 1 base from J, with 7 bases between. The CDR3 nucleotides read TGTGCCAGCTCACCACCGTCAGAATCCTACGAGCAGTACTTC. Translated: CASSPPSESYEQYF.

CDR3 in amino acids: CASSQYRGIDTGELFF. The CDR3 DNA reads TGTGCCAGCAGCCAGTACAGGGGAATAGACACCGGGGAGCTGTTTTTT. V and J are TRBV14 and TRBJ2-2; TRBD1 matches 7 bases. V lost 3 bases, J lost 3 bases, and 7 bases stayed unmatched. This CDR3 has 16 amino acids. Germline values: CDR1 SGHDN, CDR2 FVKESK. The whole variable domain, remainder taken from reference TRBV14 and TRBJ2-2, is EAGVTQFPSHSVIEKGQTVTLRCDPISGHDNLYWYRRVMGKEIKFLLHFVKESKQDESGMPNNRFLAERTGGTYSTLKVQPAELEDSGVYFCASSQYRGIDTGELFFGEGSRLTVL.

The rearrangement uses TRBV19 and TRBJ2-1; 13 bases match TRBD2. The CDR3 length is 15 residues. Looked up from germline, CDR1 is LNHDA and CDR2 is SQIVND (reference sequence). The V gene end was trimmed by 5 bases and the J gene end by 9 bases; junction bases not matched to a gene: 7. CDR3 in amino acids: CASSSLAGGVGEQFF. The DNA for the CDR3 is TGTGCCAGTAGTTCACTAGCGGGAGGGGTAGGTGAGCAGTTCTTC.

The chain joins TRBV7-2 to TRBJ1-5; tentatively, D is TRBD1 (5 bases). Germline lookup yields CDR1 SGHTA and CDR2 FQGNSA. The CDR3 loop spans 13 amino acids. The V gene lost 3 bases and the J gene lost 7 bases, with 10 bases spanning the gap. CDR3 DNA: TGTGCCAGCAGCTTTCCGGGGGAACAGCCCCAGCATTTT. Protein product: CASSFPGEQPQHF.

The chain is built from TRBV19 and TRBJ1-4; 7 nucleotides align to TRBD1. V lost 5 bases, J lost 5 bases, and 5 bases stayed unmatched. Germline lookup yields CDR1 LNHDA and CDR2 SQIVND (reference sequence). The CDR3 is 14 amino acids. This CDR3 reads CASSGGRGNEKLFF. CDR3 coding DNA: TGTGCCAGTAGTGGGGGCAGGGGGAATGAAAAACTGTTTTTT.

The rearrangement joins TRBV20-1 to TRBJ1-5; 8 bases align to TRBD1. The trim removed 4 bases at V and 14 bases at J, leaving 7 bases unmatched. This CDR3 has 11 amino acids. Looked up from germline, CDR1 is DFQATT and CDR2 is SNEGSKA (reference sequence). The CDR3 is CSATEATGEHF. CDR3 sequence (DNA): TGCAGTGCTACCGAAGCGACAGGGGAGCATTTT.

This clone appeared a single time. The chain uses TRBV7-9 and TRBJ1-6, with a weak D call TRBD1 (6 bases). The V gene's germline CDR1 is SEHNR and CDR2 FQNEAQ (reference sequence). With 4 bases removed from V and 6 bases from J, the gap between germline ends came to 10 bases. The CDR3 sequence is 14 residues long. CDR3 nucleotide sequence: TGTGCCAGCAGCTGGGGGACAAGTAATTCACCCCTCCACTTT. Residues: CASSWGTSNSPLHF.

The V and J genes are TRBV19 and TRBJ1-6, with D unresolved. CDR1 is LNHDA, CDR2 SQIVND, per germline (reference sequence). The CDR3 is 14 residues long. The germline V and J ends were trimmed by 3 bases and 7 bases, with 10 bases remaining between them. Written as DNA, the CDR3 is TGTGCCAGTAGTATGGGGTGGCCCAATTCACCCCTCCACTTT. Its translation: CASSMGWPNSPLHF.

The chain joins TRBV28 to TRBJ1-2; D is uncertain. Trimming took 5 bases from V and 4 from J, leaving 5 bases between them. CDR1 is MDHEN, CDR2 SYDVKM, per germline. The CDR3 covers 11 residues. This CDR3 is CASSPGYGYTF. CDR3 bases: TGTGCCAGCAGTCCAGGCTATGGCTACACCTTC.

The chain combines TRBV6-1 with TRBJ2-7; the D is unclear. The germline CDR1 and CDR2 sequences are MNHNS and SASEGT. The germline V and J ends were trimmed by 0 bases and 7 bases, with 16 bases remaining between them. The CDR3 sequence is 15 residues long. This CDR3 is CASSEAHQVLREQYF. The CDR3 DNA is TGTGCCAGCAGTGAAGCGCATCAGGTGCTACGAGAGCAGTACTTC.

CDR3 in DNA: TGCGCCAGCAGGGAACAGCCTAACACTGAAGCTTTCTTT. Protein product: CASREQPNTEAFF. The chain employs TRBV5-1 and TRBJ1-1; D unresolved. Germline V gives CDR1 SGHRS, CDR2 YFSETQ. The CDR3 extends over 13 amino acids. Trimming took 5 bases from V and 2 from J, leaving 10 bases between them.

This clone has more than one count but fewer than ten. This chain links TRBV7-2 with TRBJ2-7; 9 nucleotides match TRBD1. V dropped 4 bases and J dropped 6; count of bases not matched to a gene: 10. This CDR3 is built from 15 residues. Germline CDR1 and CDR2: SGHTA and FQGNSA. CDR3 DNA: TGTGCCAGCAGCTCCACCCCCGGGACAGGGTCCGAGCAGTACTTC. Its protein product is CASSSTPGTGSEQYF. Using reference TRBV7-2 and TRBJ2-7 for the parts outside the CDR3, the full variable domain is GAGVSQSPSNKVTEKGKDVELRCDPISGHTALYWYRQSLGQGLEFLIYFQGNSAPDKSGLPSDRFSAERTGGSVSTLTIQRTQQEDSAVYLCASSSTPGTGSEQYFGPGTRLTVT.

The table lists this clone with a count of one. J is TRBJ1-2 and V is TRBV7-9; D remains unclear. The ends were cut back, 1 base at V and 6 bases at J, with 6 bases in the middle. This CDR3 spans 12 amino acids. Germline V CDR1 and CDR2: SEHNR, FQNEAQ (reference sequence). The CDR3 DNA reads TGTGCCAGCAGCTTAGGAATAAATGGCTACACCTTC. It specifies CASSLGINGYTF.

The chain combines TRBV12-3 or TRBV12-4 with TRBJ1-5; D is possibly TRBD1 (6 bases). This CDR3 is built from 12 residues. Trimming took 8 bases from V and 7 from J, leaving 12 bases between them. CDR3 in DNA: TGTGCCAGCGGACAGTCAAGCCAGCCCCAGCATTTT. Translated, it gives CASGQSSQPQHF.